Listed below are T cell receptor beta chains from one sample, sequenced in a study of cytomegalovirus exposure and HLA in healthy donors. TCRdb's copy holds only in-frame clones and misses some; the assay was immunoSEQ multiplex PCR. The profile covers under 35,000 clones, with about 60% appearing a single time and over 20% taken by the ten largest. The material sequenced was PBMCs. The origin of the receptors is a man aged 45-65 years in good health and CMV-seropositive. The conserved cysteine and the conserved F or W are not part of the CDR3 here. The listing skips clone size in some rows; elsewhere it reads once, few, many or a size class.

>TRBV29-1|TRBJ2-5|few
SVVAMWDRGSRETQY
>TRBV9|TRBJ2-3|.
ASSVGQGVGTQY
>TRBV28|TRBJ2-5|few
ASSLAGNGETQY
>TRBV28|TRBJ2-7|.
ASSRQGTREQY
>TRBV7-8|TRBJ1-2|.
ASSPQTFNYGYT
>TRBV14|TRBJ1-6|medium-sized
ASSQGAHINSPLH
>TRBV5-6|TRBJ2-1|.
ASSFGTAYNEQF
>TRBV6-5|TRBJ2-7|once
ASSSGHIYEQY
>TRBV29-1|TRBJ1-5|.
SAGQGNQPQH
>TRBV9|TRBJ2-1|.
ASSVGGTSGYNEQF
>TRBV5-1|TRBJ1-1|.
ASRGQGNTEAF
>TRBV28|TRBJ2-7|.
ASRPQGTGRNEQY
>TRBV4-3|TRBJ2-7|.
ASSQIRDRGEQY
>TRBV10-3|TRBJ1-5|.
AITAGQNQPQH
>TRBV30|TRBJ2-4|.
AWSHSGGGDIQY
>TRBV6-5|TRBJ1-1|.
ASSYSKGVRSRAF
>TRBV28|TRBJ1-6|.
ASSSDSGAN
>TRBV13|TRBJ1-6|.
ASSSSESGTVPH
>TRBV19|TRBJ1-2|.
ASQGYYGYT
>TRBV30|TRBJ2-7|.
AWSTSGRATEQY
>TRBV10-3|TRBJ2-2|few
AISAEAGELF
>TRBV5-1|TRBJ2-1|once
ASSSSGPSYNEQF
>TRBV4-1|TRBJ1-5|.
ASSQASGRTGDVNQPQH
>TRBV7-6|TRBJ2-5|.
ASSSDRRGTQY
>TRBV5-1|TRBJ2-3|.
ASRPRLGDTQY
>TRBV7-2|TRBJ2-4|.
ASSLGQGDKNIQY
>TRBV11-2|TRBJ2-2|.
ASSLSRGPGELF
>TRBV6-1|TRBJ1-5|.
ASSEVGQGDNQPQH
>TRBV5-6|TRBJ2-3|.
ASSRQGPQY
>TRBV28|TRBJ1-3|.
ASRRNTIY
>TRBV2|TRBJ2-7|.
ASRRVEQY
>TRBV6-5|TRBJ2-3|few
ASRITGEGDTQY
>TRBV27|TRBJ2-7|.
ASSLGQGAVEQY
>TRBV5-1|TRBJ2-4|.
ASSLGRRQALAKNIQY
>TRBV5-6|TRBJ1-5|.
ASSGTGHQPQH
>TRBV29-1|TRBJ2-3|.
SCLIGGIADTQY
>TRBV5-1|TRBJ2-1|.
ASSLVTSGRDPYNEQF
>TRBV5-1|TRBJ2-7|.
ASSLDRGEQY
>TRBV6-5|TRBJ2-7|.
ASKIRDRGSYEQY
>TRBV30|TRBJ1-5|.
AWSVQENQPQH
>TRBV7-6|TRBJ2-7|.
ASSPGQGAYEQY
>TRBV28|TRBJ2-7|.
ASNLSGRAKYEQY
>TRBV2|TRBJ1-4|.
ASSSDSRAEKLF
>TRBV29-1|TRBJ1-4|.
SVYRGGNEKLF
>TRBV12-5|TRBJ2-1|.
ASGLVLVNEQF